This TCR beta chain is from a study of T cell responses to AZD1222 COVID-19 vaccine. Sequencing used immunoSEQ multiplex PCR; TCRdb keeps in-frame clones, though not all of them. The data contain 110,000 to 150,000 clones, approximately 85% of them singletons. Germline CDR1 and CDR2: SGDLS and YYNGEE. There are 20 residues in the CDR3. V shed 2 bases and J shed 0 bases, with 21 bases lying between them. Here the sequenced sample was peripheral blood, taken on day 0 of AZD1222 vaccination. This receptor was obtained from an adult in good health. The rearrangement joins TRBV9 to TRBJ2-6; D is possibly TRBD1 (5 bases). The CDR3 DNA follows: TGTGCCAGCAGCGTCCCCAACAGGATTGGACAATACTCTGGGGCCAACGTCCTGACTTTC. Translated, it gives CASSVPNRIGQYSGANVLTF. The full variable domain, its missing parts supplied by reference TRBV9 and TRBJ2-6, is DSGVTQTPKHLITATGQRVTLRCSPRSGDLSVYWYQQSLDQGLQFLIQYYNGEERAKGNILERFSAQQFPDLHSELNLSSLELGDSALYFCASSVPNRIGQYSGANVLTFGAGSRLTVL.